This TCR beta chain is drawn from a study of shared clonotypes between healthy human individuals. A note on this clone: Its antigen is unknown.

The V gene's germline CDR1 is MNHNS and CDR2 SASEGT. CDR3 length: 16 amino acids. The germline V and J ends were trimmed by 4 bases and 5 bases, with 21 bases remaining between them. Profiling relied on immunoSEQ multiplex PCR, and the TCRdb table lists in-frame clones only, not all of them. There are roughly 2 million clones in the sample; roughly 94% occur only once, and roughly 1% lies in the top ten. Study-wide points: Apart from blood, nothing was sampled; tissue repertoires likely differ.

CD45RO-negative cells were positively selected for CCR7, leaving out terminally differentiated effector memory CD45RA+ cells. This chain joins TRBV6-1 and TRBJ2-7; D may match TRBD1 or TRBD2 (5 bases each). The clonotype originates from a man between 18 and 29 years old in good health. Sequenced input: naive CD8+ T cells sorted from blood. As DNA, the CDR3 is TGTGCCAGCAGTGGGGACCACCGGGTTATCGCCGACGAGCAGTACTTC. Residues: CASSGDHRVIADEQYF.